Listed below are T cell receptor beta chains from one sample, sequenced in a study of tumor and adjacent non-tumor tissue in lung cancer. TCRdb itself ran the multiplex PCR reads through MiXCR, one entry per CDR3 protein. The sample carries 220,000 or so distinct CDR3 sequences, less than 80% recorded once. Sequenced: lung tumor tissue. These receptors originate from a man aged 60 to 69 with non-small cell lung cancer. Each CDR3 is given with its conserved first and last residue. Clone size is stated in some rows and not others, as once, few, many or a class when expanded.

clone_size: once
v_call: TRBV6-1
cdr3_length: 15
cdr3_aa: CASTATGSSYNEQFF

clone_size: once
v_call: TRBV11-3
cdr3_length: 14
cdr3_aa: CATSFGRSAETQYF

clone_size: -
v_call: TRBV4-1
cdr3_length: 14
cdr3_aa: CASSQSQGITEAFF

clone_size: -
v_call: TRBV20-1
cdr3_length: 14
cdr3_aa: CSFGLAGNHETQYF

clone_size: -
v_call: TRBV12-3/TRBV12-4
cdr3_length: 16
cdr3_aa: CASSAGSVGRYIEQFF

clone_size: -
v_call: TRBV7-8
cdr3_length: 13
cdr3_aa: CASIFGDGGELFF

clone_size: -
v_call: TRBV6-1
cdr3_length: 16
cdr3_aa: CASSEGAAGSSYEQYF

clone_size: -
v_call: TRBV12-3/TRBV12-4
cdr3_length: 14
cdr3_aa: CASRRTLEGNEQFF

clone_size: many
v_call: TRBV12-3/TRBV12-4
cdr3_length: 16
cdr3_aa: CASSSGDRGRRDTQYF

clone_size: -
v_call: TRBV20-1
cdr3_length: 12
cdr3_aa: CSALRGNEKLFF

clone_size: -
v_call: TRBV6-5
cdr3_length: 16
cdr3_aa: CASRYSSSGVTHERYF

clone_size: once
v_call: TRBV7-8
cdr3_length: 16
cdr3_aa: CASSPPGLAGGNEQFF

clone_size: -
v_call: TRBV6-5
cdr3_length: 14
cdr3_aa: CASSYERANTEAFF

clone_size: once
v_call: TRBV6-2/TRBV6-3
cdr3_length: 11
cdr3_aa: CASRIQETEYF

clone_size: -
v_call: TRBV18
cdr3_length: 14
cdr3_aa: CATRVQGDTGELIF

clone_size: many
v_call: TRBV20-1
cdr3_length: 13
cdr3_aa: CSARSLGADTQYF

clone_size: few
v_call: TRBV6-1
cdr3_length: 12
cdr3_aa: CASSENSYEQYF

clone_size: -
v_call: TRBV11-2
cdr3_length: 14
cdr3_aa: CASRLVRRGTEAFF

clone_size: few
v_call: TRBV12-5
cdr3_length: 14
cdr3_aa: CASVGTSGRNEQFF

clone_size: -
v_call: TRBV10-2
cdr3_length: 18
cdr3_aa: CASNEPVGGRENTVELFF

clone_size: -
v_call: TRBV24-1
cdr3_length: 15
cdr3_aa: CVTSDLGHRDNEQFF

clone_size: -
v_call: TRBV11-2
cdr3_length: 15
cdr3_aa: CASSQRLAGQDTQYF

clone_size: -
v_call: TRBV11-2
cdr3_length: 16
cdr3_aa: CASSFWAGAIQETQYF

clone_size: -
v_call: TRBV30
cdr3_length: 15
cdr3_aa: CARSTRQGVLYGYTF

clone_size: -
v_call: TRBV20-1
cdr3_length: 12
cdr3_aa: CSVHSGNTEAFF

clone_size: many
v_call: TRBV6-1
cdr3_length: 12
cdr3_aa: CASSWGTDTQYF